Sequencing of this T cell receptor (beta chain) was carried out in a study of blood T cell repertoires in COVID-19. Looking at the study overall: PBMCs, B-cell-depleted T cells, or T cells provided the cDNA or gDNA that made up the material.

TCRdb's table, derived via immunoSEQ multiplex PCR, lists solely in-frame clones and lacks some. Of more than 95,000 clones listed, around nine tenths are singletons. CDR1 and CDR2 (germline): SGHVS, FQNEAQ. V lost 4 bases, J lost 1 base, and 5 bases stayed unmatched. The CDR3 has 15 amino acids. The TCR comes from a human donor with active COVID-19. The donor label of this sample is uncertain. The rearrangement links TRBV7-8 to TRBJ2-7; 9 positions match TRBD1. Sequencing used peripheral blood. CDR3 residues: CASSYPGQGSYEQYF. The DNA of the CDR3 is TGTGCCAGCAGCTACCCGGGACAGGGTTCCTACGAGCAGTACTTC.